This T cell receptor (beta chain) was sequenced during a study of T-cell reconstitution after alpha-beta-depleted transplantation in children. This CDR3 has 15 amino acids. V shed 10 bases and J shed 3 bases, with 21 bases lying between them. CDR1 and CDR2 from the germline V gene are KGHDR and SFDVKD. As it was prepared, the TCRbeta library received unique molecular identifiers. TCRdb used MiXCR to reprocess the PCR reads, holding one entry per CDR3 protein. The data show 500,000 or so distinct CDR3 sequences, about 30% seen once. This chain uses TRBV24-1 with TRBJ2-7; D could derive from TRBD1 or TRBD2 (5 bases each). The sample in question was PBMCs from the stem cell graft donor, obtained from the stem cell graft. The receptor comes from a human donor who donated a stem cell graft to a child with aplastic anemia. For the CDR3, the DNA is TGTGCCACTCATATCGGGGCTGCCGTTGTCTACGAGCAGTACTTC. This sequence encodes CATHIGAAVVYEQYF.